A selection of T cell receptor beta chains follows, all from one sample in a study of T cell repertoires in cytomegalovirus infection. Using its own MiXCR run on the reads, TCRdb lists one record per CDR3 protein. Of over 100,000 distinct CDR3 sequences listed, about 9.4% were seen once; the top ten hold approximately 31%. The antigens of these receptors remain unknown. What was sequenced was PBMCs, sequenced either directly or after in vitro stimulation (not recorded which). The receptor source for this set is a human donor in good health (CMV status not recorded). Some clones in this sample may be carry-over from other donors' samples. CDR3s leave out the opening cysteine and the closing phenylalanine or tryptophan. Fields, in order: V gene, J gene, CDR3 length, CDR3 protein.

v_call: TRBV27; j_call: TRBJ2-3; cdr3_length: 12; cdr3_aa: ASSPSSVGGTQY
v_call: TRBV4-2; j_call: TRBJ2-3; cdr3_length: 12; cdr3_aa: ASSQVRSGDTQY
v_call: TRBV4-2; j_call: TRBJ2-1; cdr3_length: 12; cdr3_aa: ASSQESRSGEQF
v_call: TRBV6-2/TRBV6-3; j_call: TRBJ2-3; cdr3_length: 12; cdr3_aa: ASSSVGRTDTQY
v_call: TRBV11-2; j_call: TRBJ1-1; cdr3_length: 13; cdr3_aa: ASSGITGGTTEAF
v_call: TRBV12-3/TRBV12-4; j_call: TRBJ1-3; cdr3_length: 15; cdr3_aa: ASSNRQGTTAGNTIY
v_call: TRBV6-2/TRBV6-3; j_call: TRBJ2-5; cdr3_length: 13; cdr3_aa: ASSTGLQLQETQY
v_call: TRBV7-2; j_call: TRBJ1-2; cdr3_length: 15; cdr3_aa: ASSFTGTGGAGYGYT
v_call: TRBV7-2; j_call: TRBJ2-4; cdr3_length: 15; cdr3_aa: ASSLGGLAVAKNIQY
v_call: TRBV28; j_call: TRBJ1-5; cdr3_length: 12; cdr3_aa: ASSLGQGNQPQH
v_call: TRBV19; j_call: TRBJ2-7; cdr3_length: 11; cdr3_aa: ASSPGKAYEQY
v_call: TRBV12-3/TRBV12-4; j_call: TRBJ1-1; cdr3_length: 11; cdr3_aa: ASRQTGNTEAF
v_call: TRBV7-2; j_call: TRBJ1-1; cdr3_length: 11; cdr3_aa: ASSPTALTEAF
v_call: TRBV6-6; j_call: TRBJ2-1; cdr3_length: 13; cdr3_aa: ASRRDGDSYNEQF
v_call: TRBV7-2; j_call: TRBJ2-5; cdr3_length: 13; cdr3_aa: ASSLAGGTQETQY
v_call: TRBV6-6; j_call: TRBJ2-2; cdr3_length: 11; cdr3_aa: ASSSRDTGELF
v_call: TRBV12-3/TRBV12-4; j_call: TRBJ2-1; cdr3_length: 14; cdr3_aa: ASSFVGGRLANEQF
v_call: TRBV7-2; j_call: TRBJ2-3; cdr3_length: 13; cdr3_aa: ASSPTSVSTDTQY
v_call: TRBV27; j_call: TRBJ2-3; cdr3_length: 13; cdr3_aa: ASSLLAASTDTQY
v_call: TRBV15; j_call: TRBJ1-4; cdr3_length: 14; cdr3_aa: ATSNKQRATNEKLF
v_call: TRBV5-4; j_call: TRBJ1-1; cdr3_length: 12; cdr3_aa: ASSWDLPGTEAF
v_call: TRBV12-3/TRBV12-4; j_call: TRBJ1-5; cdr3_length: 10; cdr3_aa: ASKGSNQPQH
v_call: TRBV4-3; j_call: TRBJ2-6; cdr3_length: 14; cdr3_aa: ASSQGDRSGANVLT
v_call: TRBV6-2/TRBV6-3; j_call: TRBJ2-2; cdr3_length: 12; cdr3_aa: ASRRESNTGELF